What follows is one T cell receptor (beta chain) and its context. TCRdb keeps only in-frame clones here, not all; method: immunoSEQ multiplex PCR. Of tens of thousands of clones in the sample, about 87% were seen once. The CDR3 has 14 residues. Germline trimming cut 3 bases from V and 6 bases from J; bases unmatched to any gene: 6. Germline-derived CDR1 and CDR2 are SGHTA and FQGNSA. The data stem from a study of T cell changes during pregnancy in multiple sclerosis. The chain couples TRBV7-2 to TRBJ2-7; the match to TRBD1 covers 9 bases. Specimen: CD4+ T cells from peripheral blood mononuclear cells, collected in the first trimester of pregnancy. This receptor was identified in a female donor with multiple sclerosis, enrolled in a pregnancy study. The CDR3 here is CASSFGTGMGEQYF. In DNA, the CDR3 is TGTGCCAGCAGCTTCGGGACAGGGATGGGCGAGCAGTACTTC.